A single sample gave rise to the 27 T cell receptor beta chains below, sequenced in a study of blood T cell repertoires in COVID-19. The repertoire was sequenced with immunoSEQ multiplex PCR; TCRdb's copy has only in-frame clones and lacks some. The repertoire includes roughly 230,000 clones, 82% of them detected once, and 3.6% sits in the top ten. Sequencing input: peripheral blood. The receptors come from a woman aged 80 or older with acute or convalescent COVID-19.

The chain carries TRBV30 and TRBJ1-6, with D uncertain. From germline, CDR1 is GTSNPN and CDR2 SVGIG (reference sequence). V was cut by 4 bases and J by 5 bases, with 6 bases left in between. This CDR3 is built from 12 residues. The CDR3: CAWTGDNSPLHF. The CDR3 DNA reads TGTGCCTGGACAGGCGATAATTCACCCCTCCACTTT.

The chain joins TRBV3-1 (or the pseudogene TRBV3-2) to TRBJ2-7, with 12 bases lining up with TRBD2. With V trimmed by 4 bases and J by 0 bases, 4 bases remained unmatched. Germline values: CDR1 LGHDT, CDR2 YNNKEL (reference sequence). The CDR3 has 16 residues. The CDR3 is CASSPSSGGASYEQYF. CDR3 sequence (DNA): TGTGCCAGCAGCCCATCTAGCGGGGGGGCCTCCTACGAGCAGTACTTC.

This chain joins TRBV30 and TRBJ1-2; TRBD1 might be the D (5 bases). The V gene's germline CDR1 is GTSNPN and CDR2 SVGIG (reference sequence). The CDR3 spans 12 residues. The V end was cut by 4 bases, the J end by 5 bases, with 11 bases between. DNA for the CDR3: TGTGCCTGGAACCCGGGACTTTATGGCTACACCTTC. Amino acid sequence: CAWNPGLYGYTF.

The V and J genes are TRBV3-1 (or the pseudogene TRBV3-2) and TRBJ1-2; D is uncertain. The CDR3 loop spans 15 amino acids. Germline loops: CDR1 LGHDT, CDR2 YNNKEL (reference sequence). Trimming left V 0 bases short and J 2 bases short, with 10 bases between. CDR3 nucleotide sequence: TGTGCCAGCAGCCAAGATCTAGCACAGAACTATGGCTACACCTTC. Translating it yields CASSQDLAQNYGYTF.

The chain has TRBV19 and TRBJ2-3, with D possibly TRBD2 on 5 matching bases. The V and J ends lost 8 bases and 1 base respectively, with 19 bases between them. The CDR3 consists of 16 residues. Germline V lookup: CDR1 LNHDA, CDR2 SQIVND (reference sequence). The CDR3 is CASARGQTLGTDTQYF. CDR3 coding DNA: TGTGCCAGTGCTAGAGGGCAGACATTGGGCACAGATACGCAGTATTTT.

J is TRBJ2-7 and V is TRBV4-2; tentatively, D is TRBD2 (5 bases). Looked up from germline, CDR1 is LGHNA and CDR2 is YNFKEQ. The CDR3 contains 16 residues. Trimming took 0 bases from V and 6 from J, leaving 18 bases between them. For the CDR3, the DNA is TGTGCCAGCAGCCAAGATAGAGCGGCGGGTAGGATCGAGCAGTACTTC. This sequence encodes CASSQDRAAGRIEQYF.

The chain has TRBV5-1 and TRBJ2-3; D is perhaps TRBD1 (5 bases). Trimming pared 1 base from V and 5 bases from J, leaving 5 bases between. Germline V lookup: CDR1 SGHRS, CDR2 YFSETQ. CDR3 length: 12 residues. CDR3 nucleotides: TGCGCCAGCAGCTTGCAGGGAGATACGCAGTATTTT. This encodes CASSLQGDTQYF.

This clone was observed a few times. This sequence joins TRBV7-3 and TRBJ1-4; no definite D call. Trimming shortened V by 5 bases and J by 13 bases, and 11 bases separated the two germline ends. Germline V gives CDR1 SGHTA, CDR2 FQGTGA. CDR3 length: 11 residues. The CDR3 sequence is CASSPTSRLFF. For the CDR3, the DNA is TGTGCCAGCAGCCCCACTTCGAGACTGTTTTTT.

V is TRBV20-1 and J is TRBJ2-7; 11 bases agree with TRBD2. CDR1 is DFQATT, CDR2 SNEGSKA, per germline (reference sequence). Unmatched junction bases numbered 7, after V lost 3 bases and J lost 6 bases. The CDR3 loop spans 14 amino acids. CDR3 residues: CSASSSGGTGEQYF. The CDR3 DNA follows: TGCAGTGCTAGTTCTAGCGGGGGGACGGGCGAGCAGTACTTC.

The J gene is TRBJ2-1, the V gene TRBV14, with TRBD1 matching 11 bases. After removal of 2 bases from V and 7 bases from J, the junction contained 4 bases not matched to a gene. The CDR3 length is 15 residues. Looked up from germline, CDR1 is SGHDN and CDR2 is FVKESK. The CDR3 loop reads CASSQRTGGRNEQFF. DNA of the CDR3: TGTGCCAGCAGCCAAAGGACAGGGGGCAGGAATGAGCAGTTCTTC.

The V call is TRBV20-1, the J call TRBJ1-1; the D gene is possibly TRBD1 (5 bases). The V and J ends lost 4 bases and 7 bases respectively, with 10 bases between them. Germline V CDR1 and CDR2: DFQATT, SNEGSKA (reference sequence). The CDR3 contains 11 residues. The CDR3 sequence: CSAKGPNEAFF. DNA of the CDR3: TGCAGTGCTAAGGGGCCAAATGAAGCTTTCTTT.

The V and J genes are TRBV30 and TRBJ1-1, with 10 bases aligning to TRBD1. The CDR3 consists of 13 residues. Germline loops: CDR1 GTSNPN, CDR2 SVGIG (reference sequence). CDR3 in amino acids: CARDRGLNTEAFF. The CDR3 DNA is TGTGCTCGGGACAGGGGACTGAACACTGAAGCTTTCTTT.

This clone was picked up one time. The chain joins TRBV5-5 to TRBJ1-1; a weak D match, TRBD1 (5 bases). The CDR3 contains 15 residues. Germline loops: CDR1 SGHKS, CDR2 YYEKEE (reference sequence). Trimming shortened V by 2 bases and J by 2 bases, and 13 bases separated the two germline ends. The CDR3 DNA sequence: TGTGCCAGCAGCTTTCAGGGCGGGGGTAACACTGAAGCTTTCTTT. It translates to CASSFQGGGNTEAFF.

V is TRBV5-4 and J is TRBJ2-7; TRBD1 agrees at 7 bases. The V and J ends lost 2 bases and 5 bases, in that order; junction bases with no gene match: 1. CDR1 and CDR2 (germline): SGHNT, YYREEE (reference sequence). The CDR3 has 12 residues. The CDR3 is CASSFTGDEQYF. The CDR3 DNA follows: TGTGCCAGCAGCTTTACAGGGGACGAGCAGTACTTC.

The gene calls are TRBV18 and TRBJ2-3; TRBD2 agrees at 12 bases. The CDR3 extends over 15 amino acids. Trimming at V came to 6 bases and at J to 9 bases, leaving 10 bases not matched to a gene. Germline V CDR1 and CDR2: KGHSH, LQKENI. CDR3 DNA sequence: TGTGCCAGCTCTCCGACTAGCGGGGGCCCCGGGACGCAGTATTTT. Protein product: CASSPTSGGPGTQYF.

The rearrangement links TRBV19 to TRBJ2-5, with 7 positions matching TRBD2. There are 16 residues in the CDR3. Germline CDR1 is LNHDA and CDR2 is SQIVND (reference sequence). V dropped 3 bases and J dropped 4; count of bases not matched to a gene: 11. CDR3 sequence: CASSMGPPAGRETQYF. CDR3 nucleotide sequence: TGTGCCAGTAGTATGGGTCCGCCAGCGGGAAGAGAGACCCAGTACTTC. Complete variable domain (other parts from reference TRBV19 and TRBJ2-5): DGGITQSPKYLFRKEGQNVTLSCEQNLNHDAMYWYRQDPGQGLRLIYYSQIVNDFQKGDIAEGYSVSREKKESFPLTVTSAQKNPTAFYLCASSMGPPAGRETQYFGPGTRLLVL.

The chain recombines TRBV6-6 with TRBJ2-1, with 9 bases aligning to TRBD2. Germline-derived CDR1 and CDR2 are MNHNY and SVGAGI (reference sequence). The CDR3 extends over 15 amino acids. The V and J ends lost 6 bases and 7 bases, in that order; junction bases with no gene match: 10. CDR3 residues: CASSSLAGSRNEQFF. Here the CDR3 DNA reads TGTGCCAGCAGCTCACTAGCGGGTTCGAGGAATGAGCAGTTCTTC.

This chain uses TRBV5-1 with TRBJ1-4; D is perhaps TRBD1 (5 bases). This CDR3 contains 14 residues. V was cut by 4 bases and J by 7 bases, with 14 bases left in between. Germline loops: CDR1 SGHRS, CDR2 YFSETQ. CDR3 in amino acids: CASSRGLDREKLFF. CDR3 coding DNA: TGCGCCAGCAGCCGGGGACTAGACCGTGAAAAACTGTTTTTT.

The chain combines TRBV2 with TRBJ2-1; no firm D call. The CDR3 spans 12 residues. Trimming removed 6 bases at V and 5 bases at J, with 8 bases between. CDR1 is SNHLY and CDR2 is FYNNEI in the germline V gene. In DNA, the CDR3 is TGTGCCAGCAGCCTCATAGACAATGAGCAGTTCTTC. Translating gives CASSLIDNEQFF.

This clone has just a few counts. J is TRBJ1-1 and V is TRBV5-1, with D perhaps matching TRBD1 (5 bases). The CDR3 has 12 amino acids. Trimming took off 4 bases at V and 10 bases at J, with 14 bases between the two ends. Looked up from germline, CDR1 is SGHRS and CDR2 is YFSETQ. DNA for the CDR3: TGCGCCAGCAGCCCCGGCGGGGCCGGAGCTTTCTTT. Encoded protein: CASSPGGAGAFF.

A few counts support this clone. V gene TRBV5-1 combines with J gene TRBJ2-2; D gene ambiguous. Trimming removed 3 bases at V and 1 base at J, with 10 bases between. Germline V gene sequence: CDR1 SGHRS, CDR2 YFSETQ. The CDR3 contains 15 residues. DNA of the CDR3: TGCGCCAGCAGCTCGCTGTCGGGGAACACCGGGGAGCTGTTTTTT. Protein sequence: CASSSLSGNTGELFF. Variable domain in full (rest from reference TRBV5-1 and TRBJ2-2): KAGVTQTPRYLIKTRGQQVTLSCSPISGHRSVSWYQQTPGQGLQFLFEYFSETQRNKGNFPGRFSGRQFSNSRSEMNVSTLELGDSALYLCASSSLSGNTGELFFGEGSRLTVL.

The chain uses TRBV3-1 (or the pseudogene TRBV3-2) and TRBJ1-1; a possible D gene is TRBD1 (6 bases). Trimming took off 3 bases at V and 6 bases at J, with 11 bases between the two ends. The CDR3 is made up of 13 amino acids. Germline V gene data show CDR1 as LGHDT and CDR2 as YNNKEL (reference sequence). The CDR3 sequence is CASSHGDKSEAFF. In DNA form, the CDR3 reads TGTGCCAGCAGCCACGGGGACAAGTCTGAAGCTTTCTTT.

The J gene is TRBJ1-5, the V gene TRBV3-1 (or the pseudogene TRBV3-2), with D perhaps matching TRBD1 (5 bases). V lost 2 bases and J lost 3, with 17 bases in between. This CDR3 has 17 amino acids. Looked up from germline, CDR1 is LGHDT and CDR2 is YNNKEL (reference sequence). The CDR3: CASSQWGEKGVNQPQHF. CDR3 DNA: TGTGCCAGCAGCCAATGGGGGGAAAAGGGAGTCAATCAGCCCCAGCATTTT.

The rearrangement uses TRBV5-6 and TRBJ2-3; 7 bases fit TRBD2. Germline CDR1 is SGHDT and CDR2 is YYEEEE. The CDR3 length is 14 residues. Losses at the gene ends were 4 bases for V and 9 bases for J; bases not matched to a gene: 11. This CDR3 is CASSPGLVLGTQYF. Written as DNA, the CDR3 is TGTGCCAGCAGCCCTGGACTAGTGCTAGGCACGCAGTATTTT. The entire variable domain, with the rest obtained from reference TRBV5-6 and TRBJ2-3, is as follows: DAGVTQSPTHLIKTRGQQVTLRCSPKSGHDTVSWYQQALGQGPQFIFQYYEEEERQRGNFPDRFSGHQFPNYSSELNVNALLLGDSALYLCASSPGLVLGTQYFGPGTRLTVL.

This chain links TRBV6-1 with TRBJ2-7, with D possibly being TRBD2 (5 bases). This CDR3 is 14 amino acids long. Germline V gene data show CDR1 as MNHNS and CDR2 as SASEGT. V was trimmed by 2 bases and J by 0 bases, leaving 8 bases between them. The CDR3 region is CASSEQGSSYEQYF. The CDR3 DNA reads as TGTGCCAGCAGTGAACAAGGGAGCTCCTACGAGCAGTACTTC.

The chain couples TRBV5-6 to TRBJ1-6, with no clear D. The V gene's germline CDR1 is SGHDT and CDR2 YYEEEE. CDR3 length: 15 amino acids. Trimming pared 0 bases from V and 7 bases from J, leaving 11 bases between. The CDR3 DNA is TGTGCCAGCAGCTTGGTCAGGAGAGGGAATTCACCCCTCCACTTT. Protein sequence: CASSLVRRGNSPLHF.

The chain links TRBV20-1 to TRBJ2-7; TRBD2 matches at 9 bases. Germline CDR1 and CDR2: DFQATT and SNEGSKA (reference sequence). With 3 bases clipped from V and 3 bases from J, the junction kept 6 bases outside the gene matches. The CDR3 has 14 residues. The CDR3 reads CSASSLAGYYEQYF. CDR3 bases: TGCAGTGCTAGTTCGCTAGCGGGGTACTACGAGCAGTACTTC.